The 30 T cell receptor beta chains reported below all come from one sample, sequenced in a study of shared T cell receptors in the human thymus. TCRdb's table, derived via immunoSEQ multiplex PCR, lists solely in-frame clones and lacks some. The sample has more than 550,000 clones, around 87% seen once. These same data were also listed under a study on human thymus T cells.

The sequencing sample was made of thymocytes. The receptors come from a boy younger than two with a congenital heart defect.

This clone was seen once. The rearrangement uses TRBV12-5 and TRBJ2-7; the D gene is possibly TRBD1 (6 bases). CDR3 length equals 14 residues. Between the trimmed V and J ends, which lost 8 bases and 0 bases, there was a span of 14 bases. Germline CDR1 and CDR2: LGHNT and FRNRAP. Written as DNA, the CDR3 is TGTGCTAGTCGCCCGAGGGACAACTCCTACGAGCAGTACTTC. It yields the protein CASRPRDNSYEQYF.

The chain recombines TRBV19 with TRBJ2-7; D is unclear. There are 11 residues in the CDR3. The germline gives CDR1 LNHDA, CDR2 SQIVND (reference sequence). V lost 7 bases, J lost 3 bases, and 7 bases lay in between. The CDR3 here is CASTGGYEQYF. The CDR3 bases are TGTGCCAGTACAGGTGGCTACGAGCAGTACTTC.

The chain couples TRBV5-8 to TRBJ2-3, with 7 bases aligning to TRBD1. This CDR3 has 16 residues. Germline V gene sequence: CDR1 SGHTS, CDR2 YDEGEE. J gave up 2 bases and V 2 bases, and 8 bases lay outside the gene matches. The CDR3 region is CASSFQPGQTTDTQYF. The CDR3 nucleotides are TGTGCCAGCAGCTTCCAACCGGGACAGACCACAGATACGCAGTATTTT.

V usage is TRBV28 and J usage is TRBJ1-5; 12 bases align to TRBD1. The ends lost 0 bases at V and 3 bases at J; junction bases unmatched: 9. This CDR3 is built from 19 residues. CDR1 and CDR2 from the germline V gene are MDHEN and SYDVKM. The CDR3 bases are TGTGCCAGCAGTTTATGTTACCGGGACAGGGGGCTCAACAATCAGCCCCAGCATTTT. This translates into CASSLCYRDRGLNNQPQHF.

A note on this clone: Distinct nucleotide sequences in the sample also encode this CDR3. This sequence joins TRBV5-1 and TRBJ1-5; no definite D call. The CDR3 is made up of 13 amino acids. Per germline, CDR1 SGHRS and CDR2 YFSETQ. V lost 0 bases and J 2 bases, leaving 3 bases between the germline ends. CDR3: CASSLAGNQPQHF. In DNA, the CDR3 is TGCGCCAGCAGCTTGGCTGGCAATCAGCCCCAGCATTTT.

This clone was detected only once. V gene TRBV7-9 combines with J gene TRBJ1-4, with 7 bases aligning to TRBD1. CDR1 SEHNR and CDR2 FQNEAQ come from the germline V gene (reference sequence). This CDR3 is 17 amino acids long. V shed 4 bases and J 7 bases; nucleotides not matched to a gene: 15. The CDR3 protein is CASSYHTPRQGGEKLFF. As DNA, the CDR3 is TGTGCCAGCAGCTACCACACGCCTCGACAGGGTGGTGAAAAACTGTTTTTT.

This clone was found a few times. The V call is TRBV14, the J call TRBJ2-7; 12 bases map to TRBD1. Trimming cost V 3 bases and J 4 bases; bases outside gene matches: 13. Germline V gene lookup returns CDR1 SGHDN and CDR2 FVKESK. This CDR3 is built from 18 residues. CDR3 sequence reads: CASSHEEPGTGGAYEQYF. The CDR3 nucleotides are TGTGCCAGCAGCCATGAGGAGCCCGGGACAGGGGGCGCGTACGAGCAGTACTTC.

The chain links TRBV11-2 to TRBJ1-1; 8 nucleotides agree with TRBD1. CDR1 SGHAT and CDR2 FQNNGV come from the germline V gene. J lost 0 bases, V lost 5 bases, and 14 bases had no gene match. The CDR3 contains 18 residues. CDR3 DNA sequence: TGTGCCAGCAGCACCGCCGCGGTGACAGGGGTCTTGAACACTGAAGCTTTCTTT. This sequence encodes CASSTAAVTGVLNTEAFF.

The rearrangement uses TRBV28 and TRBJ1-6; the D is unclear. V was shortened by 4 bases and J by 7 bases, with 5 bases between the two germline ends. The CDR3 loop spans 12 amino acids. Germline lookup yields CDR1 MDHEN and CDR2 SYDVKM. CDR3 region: CASSSRNSPLHF. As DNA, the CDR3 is TGTGCCAGCAGTTCCCGGAATTCACCCCTCCACTTT.

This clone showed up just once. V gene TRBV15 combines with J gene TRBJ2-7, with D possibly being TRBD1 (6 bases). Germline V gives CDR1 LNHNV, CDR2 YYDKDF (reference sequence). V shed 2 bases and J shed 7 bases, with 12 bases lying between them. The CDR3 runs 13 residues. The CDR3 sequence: CATSRQGLGEQYF. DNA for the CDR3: TGTGCCACCAGCAGACAGGGGTTAGGGGAGCAGTACTTC.

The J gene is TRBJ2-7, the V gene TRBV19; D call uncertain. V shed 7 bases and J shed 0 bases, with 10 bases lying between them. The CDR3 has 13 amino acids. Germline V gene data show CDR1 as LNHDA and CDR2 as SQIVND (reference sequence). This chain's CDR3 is CASTGHSSYEQYF. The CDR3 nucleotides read TGTGCCAGTACTGGCCACAGCTCCTACGAGCAGTACTTC.

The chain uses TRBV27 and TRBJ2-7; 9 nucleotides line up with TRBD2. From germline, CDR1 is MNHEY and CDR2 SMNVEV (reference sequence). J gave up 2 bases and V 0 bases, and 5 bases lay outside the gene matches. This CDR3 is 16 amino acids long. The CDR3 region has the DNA TGTGCCAGCAGTTTATCTCGGACTAGCGAGGCCTACGAGCAGTACTTC. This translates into CASSLSRTSEAYEQYF.

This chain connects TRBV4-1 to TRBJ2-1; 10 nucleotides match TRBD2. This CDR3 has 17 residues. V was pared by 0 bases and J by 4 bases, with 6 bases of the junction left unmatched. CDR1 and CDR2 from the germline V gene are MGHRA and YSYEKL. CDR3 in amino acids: CASSQEWSGGVYNEQFF. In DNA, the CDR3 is TGCGCCAGCAGCCAAGAGTGGAGCGGGGGGGTATACAATGAGCAGTTCTTC.

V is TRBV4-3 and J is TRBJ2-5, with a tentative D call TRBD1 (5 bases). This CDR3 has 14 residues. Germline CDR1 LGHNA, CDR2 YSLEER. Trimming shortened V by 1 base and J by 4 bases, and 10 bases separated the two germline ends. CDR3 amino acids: CASSQGKGLETQYF. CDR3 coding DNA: TGCGCCAGCAGCCAAGGGAAGGGGTTAGAGACCCAGTACTTC.

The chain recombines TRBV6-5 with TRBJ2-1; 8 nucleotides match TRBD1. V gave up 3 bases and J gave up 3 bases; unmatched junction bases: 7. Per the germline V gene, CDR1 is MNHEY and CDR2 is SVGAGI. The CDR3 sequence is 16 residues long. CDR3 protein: CASSYPTGQGYNEQFF. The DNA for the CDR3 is TGTGCCAGCAGTTATCCAACAGGACAGGGCTACAATGAGCAGTTCTTC.

In nucleotides, the CDR3 is TGTGCCAGCAGCTTTCGTCTTCTGAACACTGAAGCTTTCTTT. Protein: CASSFRLLNTEAFF. The chain carries TRBV5-6 and TRBJ1-1; no clear D gene. Per germline, CDR1 SGHDT and CDR2 YYEEEE. The CDR3 has 14 amino acids. V lost 2 bases, J lost 0 bases, and 8 bases lay in between.

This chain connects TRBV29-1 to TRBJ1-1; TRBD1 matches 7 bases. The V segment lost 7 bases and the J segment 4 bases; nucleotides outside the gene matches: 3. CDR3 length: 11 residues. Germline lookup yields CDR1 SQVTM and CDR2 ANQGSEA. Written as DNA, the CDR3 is TGCAGCGCCGCAGGGGGCACTGAAGCTTTCTTT. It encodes CSAAGGTEAFF.

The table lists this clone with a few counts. The CDR3 loop is CASRPPGPGEGCEQFF. Here the CDR3 DNA reads TGTGCCAGCAGACCCCCGGGACCCGGGGAGGGGTGTGAGCAGTTCTTC. J is TRBJ2-1 and V is TRBV28; 7 bases align to TRBD2. This CDR3 region has 16 residues. V lost 6 bases to trimming and J lost 9 bases; unmatched junction nucleotides: 17. Germline V gene lookup returns CDR1 MDHEN and CDR2 SYDVKM.

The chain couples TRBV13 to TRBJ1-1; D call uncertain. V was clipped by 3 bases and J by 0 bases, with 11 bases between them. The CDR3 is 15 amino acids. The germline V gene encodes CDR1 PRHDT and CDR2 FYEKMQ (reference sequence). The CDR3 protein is CASSFGGRLNTEAFF. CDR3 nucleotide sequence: TGTGCCAGCAGCTTTGGAGGACGGCTGAACACTGAAGCTTTCTTT.

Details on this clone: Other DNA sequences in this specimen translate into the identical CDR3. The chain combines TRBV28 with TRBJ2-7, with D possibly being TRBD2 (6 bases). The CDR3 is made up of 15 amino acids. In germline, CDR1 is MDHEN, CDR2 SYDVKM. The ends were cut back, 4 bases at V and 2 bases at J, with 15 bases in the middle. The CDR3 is CASSSPGDGAYEQYF. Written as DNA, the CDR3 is TGTGCCAGCAGTTCTCCGGGGGACGGAGCCTACGAGCAGTACTTC.

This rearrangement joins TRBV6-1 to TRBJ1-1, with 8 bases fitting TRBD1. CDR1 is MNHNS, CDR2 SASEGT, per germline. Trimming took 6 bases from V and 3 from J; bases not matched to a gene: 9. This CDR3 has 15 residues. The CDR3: CASSGQGTEDTEAFF. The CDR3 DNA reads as TGTGCCAGCAGCGGACAGGGAACCGAAGACACTGAAGCTTTCTTT.

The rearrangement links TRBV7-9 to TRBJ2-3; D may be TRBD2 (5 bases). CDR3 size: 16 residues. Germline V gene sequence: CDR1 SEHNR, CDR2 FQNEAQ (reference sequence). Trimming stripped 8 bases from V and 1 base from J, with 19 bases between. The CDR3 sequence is CASGPEAVKRTDTQYF. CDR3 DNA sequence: TGTGCCAGCGGACCGGAGGCCGTAAAACGCACAGATACGCAGTATTTT.

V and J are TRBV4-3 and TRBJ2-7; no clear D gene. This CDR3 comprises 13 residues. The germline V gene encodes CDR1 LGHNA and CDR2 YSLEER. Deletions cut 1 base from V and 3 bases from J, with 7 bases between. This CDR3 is CASSQAGSYEQYF. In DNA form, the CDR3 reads TGCGCCAGCAGCCAAGCTGGCAGCTACGAGCAGTACTTC.

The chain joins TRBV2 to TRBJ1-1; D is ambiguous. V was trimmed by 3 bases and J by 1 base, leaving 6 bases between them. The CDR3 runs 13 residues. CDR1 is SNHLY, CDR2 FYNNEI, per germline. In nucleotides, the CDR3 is TGTGCCAGCAGTGACAAGAGGAACACTGAAGCTTTCTTT. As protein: CASSDKRNTEAFF.

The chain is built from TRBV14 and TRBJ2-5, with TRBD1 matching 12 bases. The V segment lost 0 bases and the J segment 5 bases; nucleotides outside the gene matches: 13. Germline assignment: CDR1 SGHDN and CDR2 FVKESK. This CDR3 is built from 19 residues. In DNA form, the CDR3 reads TGTGCCAGCAGCCAAGACCCCGGATGGGGACAGGGGGCACGGGAGACCCAGTACTTC. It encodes CASSQDPGWGQGARETQYF.

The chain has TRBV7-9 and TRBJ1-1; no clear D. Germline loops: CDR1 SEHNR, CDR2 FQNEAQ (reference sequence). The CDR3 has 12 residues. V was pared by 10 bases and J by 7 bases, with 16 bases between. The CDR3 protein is CAITEEAGEAFF. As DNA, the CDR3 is TGTGCCATCACGGAGGAGGCGGGTGAAGCTTTCTTT.

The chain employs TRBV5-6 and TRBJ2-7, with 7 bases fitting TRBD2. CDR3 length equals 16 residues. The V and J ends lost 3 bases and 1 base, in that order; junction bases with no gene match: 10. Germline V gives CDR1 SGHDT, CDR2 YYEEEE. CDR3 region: CASSSRGERGSYEQYF. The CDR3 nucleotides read TGTGCCAGCAGCTCTCGTGGGGAGCGGGGTTCCTACGAGCAGTACTTC.

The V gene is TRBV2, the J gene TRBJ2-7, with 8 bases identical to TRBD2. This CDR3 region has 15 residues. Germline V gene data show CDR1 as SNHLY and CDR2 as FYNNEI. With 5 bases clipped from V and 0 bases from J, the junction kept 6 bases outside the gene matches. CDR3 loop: CASSRSSGHSYEQYF. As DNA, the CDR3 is TGTGCCAGCAGTCGGTCTAGCGGGCACTCCTACGAGCAGTACTTC.

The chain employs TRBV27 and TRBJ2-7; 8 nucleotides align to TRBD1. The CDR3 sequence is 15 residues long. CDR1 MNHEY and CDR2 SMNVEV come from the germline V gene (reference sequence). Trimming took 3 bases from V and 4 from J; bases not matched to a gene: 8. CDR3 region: CASSFSGTGLYEQYF. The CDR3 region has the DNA TGTGCCAGCAGTTTTTCGGGGACAGGACTTTACGAGCAGTACTTC.

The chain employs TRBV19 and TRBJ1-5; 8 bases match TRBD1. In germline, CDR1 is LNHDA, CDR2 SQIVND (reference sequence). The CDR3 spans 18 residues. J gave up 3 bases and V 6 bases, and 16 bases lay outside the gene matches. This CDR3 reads CASRSKDREGGSNQPQHF. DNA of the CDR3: TGTGCCAGTAGATCGAAGGACAGGGAAGGGGGATCCAATCAGCCCCAGCATTTT.